Listed below are T cell receptor beta chains from one sample, sequenced in a study of metastatic and nonmetastatic thyroid tumors. TCRdb ran MiXCR on the PCR reads. The data contain 12,000 or so clones, around 10% of them singletons. Material: blood. These receptor sequences come from a female donor with papillary thyroid cancer or a benign thyroid nodule (not recorded which). Some clones in this sample may be carry-over from other donors' samples. Each CDR3 is given with its conserved first and last residue. D genes are given only for firm matches. A clone size is listed for some rows: how often the clone was seen (once, few, many), or a class if it is expanded.

many,TRBJ1-2,TRBD1,TRBV5-1,CASSGNRPGGGYTF,TGCGCCAGCAGCGGGAATCGACCAGGGGGTGGCTACACCTTC
many,TRBJ2-1,-,TRBV7-2,CASSLRGSYNEQFF,TGTGCCAGCAGCTTAAGAGGCTCCTACAATGAGCAGTTCTTC
many,TRBJ2-6,-,TRBV4-2,CASTALFSDVLTF,TGTGCCAGCACCGCCTTATTTTCGGACGTCCTGACTTTC
many,TRBJ2-1,TRBD2,TRBV20-1,CSASLAGGSAGLGEQFF,TGCAGTGCTAGTCTAGCGGGAGGATCGGCGGGTCTGGGTGAGCAGTTCTTC
-,TRBJ2-7,TRBD2,TRBV11-2,CASSSLAGGYEQYF,TGTGCCAGCAGTTCGCTAGCGGGGGGATACGAGCAGTACTTC
many,TRBJ2-4,-,TRBV7-9,CASSLGTENIQYF,TGTGCCAGCAGCTTAGGGACAGAAAACATTCAGTACTTC
medium-sized,TRBJ2-2,TRBD1,TRBV3-1,CASSQRQGVTGELFF,TGTGCCAGCAGCCAACGACAGGGAGTCACCGGGGAGCTGTTTTTT
few,TRBJ2-2,-,TRBV30,CAWSVGGSGELFF,TGTGCCTGGAGTGTAGGGGGATCCGGGGAGCTGTTTTTT
many,TRBJ1-1,-,TRBV10-2,CASSESGGGMVITEAFF,TGCGCCAGCAGTGAGTCAGGGGGGGGGATGGTTATCACTGAAGCTTTCTTT
medium-sized,TRBJ2-7,-,TRBV9,CASSPSSGYEQYF,TGTGCCAGCAGCCCGTCATCGGGCTACGAGCAGTACTTC
many,TRBJ2-5,TRBD2,TRBV7-9,CASSLAPGLAGVETQYF,TGTGCCAGCAGCTTAGCGCCGGGACTAGCGGGGGTAGAGACCCAGTACTTC
many,TRBJ1-1,-,TRBV11-2,CASSSRGTPRAFF,TGTGCCAGCAGCTCAAGAGGGACCCCCCGGGCTTTCTTT
medium-sized,TRBJ2-7,-,TRBV7-9,CASSLLKGEQYF,TGTGCCAGCAGCCTGCTTAAAGGGGAGCAGTACTTC
many,TRBJ2-1,TRBD2,TRBV19,CASSLAGGKNEQFF,TGTGCCAGTAGTCTAGCGGGAGGCAAAAATGAGCAGTTCTTC
many,TRBJ2-2,-,TRBV9,CASSGGVRGTGELFF,TGTGCCAGCAGCGGGGGGGTGCGCGGCACCGGGGAGCTGTTTTTT
few,TRBJ1-2,-,TRBV27,CASSLSGARYGYTF,TGTGCCAGCAGTTTATCGGGTGCCCGCTATGGCTACACCTTC
many,TRBJ2-1,-,TRBV2,CASRTGGPTNEQFF,TGTGCCAGCCGGACGGGGGGCCCTACCAATGAGCAGTTCTTC
few,TRBJ2-7,TRBD1,TRBV29-1,CSVRTGLTYEQYF,TGCAGCGTAAGGACAGGACTGACCTACGAGCAGTACTTC
many,TRBJ1-2,TRBD1,TRBV5-1,CASSPTGSGYTF,TGCGCCAGCAGCCCGACAGGGAGCGGCTACACCTTC
many,TRBJ1-2,-,TRBV7-2,CASSLARTQQGGYTF,TGTGCCAGCAGCTTAGCGCGAACACAGCAAGGTGGCTACACCTTC
-,TRBJ1-1,-,TRBV30,CAWRRGLQMNTEAFF,TGTGCCTGGAGGAGGGGGTTGCAGATGAACACTGAAGCTTTCTTT
medium-sized,TRBJ2-7,-,TRBV6-1,CASRDVENEQYF,TGTGCCAGCAGGGACGTCGAGAACGAGCAGTACTTC
medium-sized,TRBJ2-3,-,TRBV2,CASSDYTQYF,TGTGCCAGCAGTGATTATACGCAGTATTTT
medium-sized,TRBJ2-7,-,TRBV6-1,CASWRSGSHEQYF,TGTGCCAGCTGGAGGTCAGGGAGTCACGAGCAGTACTTC
medium-sized,TRBJ1-6,-,TRBV12-3/TRBV12-4,CASSQIRGSPLHF,TGTGCCAGCAGTCAAATAAGGGGATCACCCCTCCACTTT
many,TRBJ2-7,-,TRBV7-2,CASSLDQGSYEQYF,TGTGCCAGCAGCTTAGATCAGGGCTCCTACGAGCAGTACTTC